This T cell receptor (beta chain) was captured by sequencing in a study of blood T cell repertoires in COVID-19. As for the study in general: Acute-phase and convalescent COVID-19 samples originated in the United States, Italy and Spain. PBMCs, B-cell-depleted T cells, or T cells were the source of the cDNA or gDNA that made up the material.

Sequencing used immunoSEQ multiplex PCR; TCRdb keeps in-frame clones, though not all of them. Altogether some 200,000 clones are present, roughly 80% being singletons, with the ten largest covering 2.6%. This CDR3 comprises 16 residues. Trimming cost V 3 bases and J 6 bases; bases outside gene matches: 6. Germline CDR1 and CDR2: MDHEN and SYDVKM. The TCR sequence derives from a human donor with acute or convalescent COVID-19. The donor label of this sample is uncertain. The material sequenced was peripheral blood. This chain uses TRBV28 with TRBJ2-7; 15 nucleotides agree with TRBD2. The CDR3 loop is CASSLGLAGGRVEQYF. DNA for the CDR3: TGTGCCAGCAGTTTGGGACTAGCGGGAGGCAGGGTCGAGCAGTACTTC.